Following are 17 T cell receptor beta chains from one sample sequenced in a study of T cell responses to AZD1222 COVID-19 vaccine. Sequencing was performed with immunoSEQ multiplex PCR; in TCRdb, only in-frame clones are kept and a portion is missing. This table has about 55,000 clones, about 90% appearing once. The source was peripheral blood, collected on day 0 of AZD1222 vaccination. The receptor set was obtained from an adult in good health.

The chain is built from TRBV27 and TRBJ1-6, with TRBD1 matching 7 bases. The CDR3 is made up of 17 amino acids. The germline gives CDR1 MNHEY, CDR2 SMNVEV (reference sequence). The ends lost 2 bases at V and 4 bases at J; junction bases unmatched: 8. CDR3 in amino acids: CASSLGTQGQYNSPLHF. The CDR3, as DNA: TGTGCCAGCAGTTTAGGGACCCAGGGACAGTATAATTCACCCCTCCACTTT.

This chain joins TRBV27 and TRBJ2-5, with D possibly TRBD2 on 5 matching bases. V lost 5 bases to trimming and J lost 5 bases, with 15 bases between them. Germline CDR1 reads MNHEY; CDR2 reads SMNVEV (reference sequence). CDR3 length: 14 residues. CDR3 amino acids: CASSPSWISETQYF. The CDR3 region has the DNA TGTGCCAGCAGTCCTAGCTGGATTAGCGAGACCCAGTACTTC.

This clone turned up a few times. The chain couples TRBV11-3 to TRBJ2-1, with TRBD1 as a possible D gene (5 bases). V was shortened by 3 bases and J by 6 bases, with 9 bases between the two germline ends. The germline V gene encodes CDR1 SGHNT and CDR2 YENEEA. This CDR3 is 13 amino acids long. This CDR3 reads CASSLGPINEQFF. The CDR3 DNA reads TGTGCCAGCAGCTTGGGGCCTATCAATGAGCAGTTCTTC.

Turning to this clone: One junction end disagrees with the germline gene, perhaps due to a read error. V gene TRBV20-1 combines with J gene TRBJ1-3; 7 bases are shared with TRBD1. This CDR3 contains 11 residues. The germline V gene has CDR1 DFQATT and CDR2 SNEGSKA (reference sequence). This CDR3 reads CGGQTGNTIYF. DNA of the CDR3: TGTGGGGGACAGACTGGAAACACCATATATTTT.

The rearrangement uses TRBV19 and TRBJ1-5, with TRBD1 as a possible D gene (5 bases). Trimming removed 11 bases at V and 4 bases at J, with 18 bases between. From germline, CDR1 is LNHDA and CDR2 SQIVND (reference sequence). The CDR3 loop spans 14 amino acids. In DNA, the CDR3 is TGTGCCTCAACGCTGCATGGGGGGAATCAGCCCCAGCATTTT. Amino acids: CASTLHGGNQPQHF. Complete variable domain (other parts from reference TRBV19 and TRBJ1-5): DGGITQSPKYLFRKEGQNVTLSCEQNLNHDAMYWYRQDPGQGLRLIYYSQIVNDFQKGDIAEGYSVSREKKESFPLTVTSAQKNPTAFYLCASTLHGGNQPQHFGDGTRLSIL.

V is TRBV18 and J is TRBJ2-2; 11 positions match TRBD2. This CDR3 region has 17 residues. The J segment lost 1 base and the V segment lost 3 bases, leaving 4 bases of the junction unmatched. Germline lookup yields CDR1 KGHSH and CDR2 LQKENI. CDR3 nucleotides: TGTGCCAGCTCACCTAAGACTAGCGGGAAGAACACCGGGGAGCTGTTTTTT. This codes for CASSPKTSGKNTGELFF. The complete variable domain, with remaining parts taken from reference TRBV18 and TRBJ2-2, reads NAGVMQNPRHLVRRRGQEARLRCSPMKGHSHVYWYRQLPEEGLKFMVYLQKENIIDESGMPKERFSAEFPKEGPSILRIQQVVRGDSAAYFCASSPKTSGKNTGELFFGEGSRLTVL.

The J gene is TRBJ1-4, the V gene TRBV7-9; the match to TRBD1 covers 8 bases. J gave up 0 bases and V 3 bases, and 3 bases lay outside the gene matches. The germline gives CDR1 SEHNR, CDR2 FQNEAQ (reference sequence). CDR3 length: 16 amino acids. CDR3 bases: TGTGCCAGCAGCTTCGCAGGGGGCCCAACTAATGAAAAACTGTTTTTT. It translates to CASSFAGGPTNEKLFF.

The chain joins TRBV10-3 to TRBJ1-2; no reliable D call. The V gene lost 2 bases and the J gene lost 3 bases, with 10 bases spanning the gap. Germline V gene lookup returns CDR1 ENHRY and CDR2 SYGVKD. This CDR3 is 14 amino acids long. CDR3 bases: TGTGCCATCAGTGAGCTGGGAGTAGACTATGGCTACACCTTC. It codes for CAISELGVDYGYTF.

The chain employs TRBV7-2 and TRBJ2-1, with 8 nucleotides matching TRBD2. The V gene's germline CDR1 is SGHTA and CDR2 FQGNSA. V lost 0 bases to trimming and J lost 9 bases; unmatched junction nucleotides: 13. This CDR3 has 17 amino acids. CDR3 nucleotides: TGTGCCAGCAGCTTAGCTTGGTGGACTAGCCTTTCGGGTGAGCAGTTCTTC. Protein: CASSLAWWTSLSGEQFF.

The table lists this clone with a few counts. The chain combines TRBV4-1 with TRBJ1-1, with D perhaps TRBD1 (5 bases). The CDR3 contains 15 residues. V was pared by 3 bases and J by 1 base, with 12 bases between. Germline V gene sequence: CDR1 MGHRA, CDR2 YSYEKL. CDR3 in DNA: TGCGCCAGCAGCCAGGCTACTCAGGGGAACACTGAAGCTTTCTTT. Encoded protein: CASSQATQGNTEAFF.

The chain couples TRBV11-2 to TRBJ2-7; 10 bases agree with TRBD2. Trimming took 3 bases from V and 4 from J; bases not matched to a gene: 6. This CDR3 is 15 amino acids long. The V gene's germline CDR1 is SGHAT and CDR2 FQNNGV. As DNA, the CDR3 is TGTGCCAGCAGCTTCGTCGGGACTAGCGAGTACGAGCAGTACTTC. Translating gives CASSFVGTSEYEQYF.

The chain combines TRBV19 with TRBJ1-2; 9 bases fit TRBD1. The germline CDR1 and CDR2 sequences are LNHDA and SQIVND (reference sequence). There are 15 residues in the CDR3. J lost 4 bases, V lost 10 bases, and 13 bases had no gene match. This chain's CDR3 is CATNDRDRVGYGYTF. The DNA for the CDR3 is TGTGCCACAAATGACCGGGACAGGGTTGGCTATGGCTACACCTTC. The whole variable domain, filled in from reference TRBV19 and TRBJ1-2, reads DGGITQSPKYLFRKEGQNVTLSCEQNLNHDAMYWYRQDPGQGLRLIYYSQIVNDFQKGDIAEGYSVSREKKESFPLTVTSAQKNPTAFYLCATNDRDRVGYGYTFGSGTRLTVV.

The genes are TRBV6-5 and TRBJ1-6; no clear D gene. Germline V gene sequence: CDR1 MNHEY, CDR2 SVGAGI. This CDR3 contains 13 residues. V was pared by 2 bases and J by 8 bases, with 7 bases between. This chain's CDR3 is CASSYTPDSPLHF. Written as DNA, the CDR3 is TGTGCCAGCAGTTACACACCTGATTCACCCCTCCACTTT.

This sequence joins TRBV6-1 and TRBJ2-7, with 14 nucleotides matching TRBD2. The V gene's germline CDR1 is MNHNS and CDR2 SASEGT. The CDR3 sequence is 17 residues long. Losses at the gene ends were 3 bases for V and 0 bases for J; bases not matched to a gene: 4. CDR3: CASSDQGTSGSSYEQYF. Here the CDR3 DNA reads TGTGCCAGCAGTGACCAGGGGACTAGCGGGAGCTCCTACGAGCAGTACTTC.

The rearrangement links TRBV18 to TRBJ1-2; weak D call: TRBD1 (5 bases). Trimming took off 3 bases at V and 4 bases at J, with 9 bases between the two ends. The CDR3 spans 13 residues. CDR1 is KGHSH, CDR2 LQKENI, per germline. CDR3: CASSPDGTYGYTF. The DNA of the CDR3 is TGTGCCAGCTCACCGGACGGGACCTATGGCTACACCTTC.

The rearrangement links TRBV7-9 to TRBJ1-2; tentative D call: TRBD1 (5 bases). The CDR3 consists of 19 residues. In germline, CDR1 is SEHNR, CDR2 FQNEAQ (reference sequence). V gave up 4 bases and J gave up 2 bases, with 26 bases separating them. CDR3 DNA: TGTGCCAGCAGCTCCTCGGGGGGAAGAACCGATAATAAAAACTATGGCTACACCTTC. Its protein is CASSSSGGRTDNKNYGYTF.

This sequence joins TRBV9 and TRBJ2-1; the D is unclear. The CDR3 has 12 amino acids. Germline V lookup: CDR1 SGDLS, CDR2 YYNGEE. Trimming took off 4 bases at V and 12 bases at J, with 14 bases between the two ends. The CDR3 DNA sequence: TGTGCCAGCAGCTCCGAGAGGCGAGGGCAGTTCTTC. Protein: CASSSERRGQFF.